This T cell receptor beta chain derives from a study of blood T cells in healthy people across ages. A minimum of 5.5 micrograms of total RNA was extracted per sample. Study-level results: Per million T cells, TCR beta diversity dropped about linearly as age rose. There was no known CMV status for donors, so expanded clonotype changes were possibly confounded.

In the case of this clonotype: The antigen is undetermined.

Then a second PCR, running roughly 7 to 11 cycles, was carried out with a sample-barcoded 5' primer and a J-beta primer mix. Every cDNA was tagged by a template-switch adaptor with 12 random nucleotides. TCRdb analysed the 5' RACE reads with MiXCR anew, one entry per CDR3 protein. The sample has approximately 800,000 distinct CDR3 sequences; approximately 67% are singletons. The sample consisted of blood. This TCR derives from a man in his thirties or forties in good health.

CDR3 residues: CASSGPDRSGYTF. The CDR3, as DNA: TGTGCCAGCAGCGGGCCGGACAGAAGCGGCTACACCTTC. V usage is TRBV7-6 and J usage is TRBJ1-2; a possible D gene is TRBD1 (6 bases). This CDR3 comprises 13 residues. Trimming took 5 bases from V and 8 from J, leaving 15 bases between them. In germline, CDR1 is SGHVS, CDR2 FNYEAQ.